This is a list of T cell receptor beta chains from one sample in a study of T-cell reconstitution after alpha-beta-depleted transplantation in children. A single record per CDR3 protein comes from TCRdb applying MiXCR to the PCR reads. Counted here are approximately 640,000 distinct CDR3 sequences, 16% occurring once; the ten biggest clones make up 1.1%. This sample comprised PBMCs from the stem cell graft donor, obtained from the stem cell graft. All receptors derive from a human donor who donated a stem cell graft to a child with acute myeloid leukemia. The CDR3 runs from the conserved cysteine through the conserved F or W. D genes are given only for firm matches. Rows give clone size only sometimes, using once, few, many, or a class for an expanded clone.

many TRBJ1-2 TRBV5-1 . CASSPDDRVLGYTF TGCGCCAGCAGCCCGGACGATCGGGTACTTGGCTACACCTTC
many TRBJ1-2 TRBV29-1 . CSAPRGYGYTF TGCAGCGCCCCGAGGGGATATGGCTACACCTTC
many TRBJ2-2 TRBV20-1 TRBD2 CSARNTGGENTGELFF TGCAGTGCTAGAAACACGGGGGGTGAGAACACCGGGGAGCTGTTTTTT
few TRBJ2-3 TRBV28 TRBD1 CASSLSKQGLRTQYF TGTGCCAGCAGTTTATCCAAACAGGGGTTGAGGACGCAGTATTTT
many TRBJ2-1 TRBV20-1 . CSACPWTASSYNEQFF TGCAGTGCTTGCCCTTGGACAGCGAGCTCCTACAATGAGCAGTTCTTC
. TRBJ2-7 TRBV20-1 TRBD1 CSARRQGAVYEQYF TGCAGTGCTAGAAGGCAGGGGGCAGTCTACGAGCAGTACTTC
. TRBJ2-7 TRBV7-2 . CASSSFGVYSSYEQYF TGTGCCAGCAGCTCCTTCGGTGTTTATAGCTCCTACGAGCAGTACTTC
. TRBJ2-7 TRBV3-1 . CASSHGSPGKEQYF TGTGCCAGCAGCCATGGTTCCCCAGGGAAAGAGCAGTACTTC
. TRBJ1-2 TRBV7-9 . CASSGGSGENPNYGYTF TGTGCCAGCAGCGGTGGGTCGGGGGAAAATCCAAACTATGGCTACACCTTC
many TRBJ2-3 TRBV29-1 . CSVEATGPQYF TGCAGCGTTGAAGCCACGGGTCCGCAGTATTTT
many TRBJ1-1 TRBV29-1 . CSSKRDTEAFF TGCAGCTCAAAAAGGGACACTGAAGCTTTCTTT
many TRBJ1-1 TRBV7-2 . CASSLDLTTEAFF TGTGCCAGCAGCTTAGACCTCACGACTGAAGCTTTCTTT
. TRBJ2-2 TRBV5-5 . CASSFLAPETGELFF TGTGCCAGCAGCTTCCTGGCCCCCGAGACCGGGGAGCTGTTTTTT
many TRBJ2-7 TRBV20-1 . CSAPSGAYEQYF TGCAGTGCCCCGTCGGGGGCCTACGAGCAGTACTTC
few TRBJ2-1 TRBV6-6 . CASIQRYSQGKVNEQFF TGTGCCAGCATCCAACGATACTCACAGGGAAAGGTAAATGAGCAGTTCTTC
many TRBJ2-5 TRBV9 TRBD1 CASSVGQGPETQYF TGTGCCAGCAGCGTGGGACAGGGACCGGAGACCCAGTACTTC
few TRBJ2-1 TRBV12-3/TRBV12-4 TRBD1 CASSQTGTGYNEQFF TGTGCCAGCAGTCAAACCGGGACAGGATACAATGAGCAGTTCTTC
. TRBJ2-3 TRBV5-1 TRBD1 CASSSDRGGGDTQYF TGCGCCAGCAGCTCGGACAGGGGCGGAGGAGATACGCAGTATTTT
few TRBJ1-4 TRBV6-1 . CASSEARGEKLFF TGTGCCAGCAGTGAAGCGCGTGGGGAAAAACTGTTTTTT
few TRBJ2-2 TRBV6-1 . CASAAGPMELNTGELFF TGTGCCAGCGCAGCCGGACCCATGGAACTTAACACCGGGGAGCTGTTTTTT
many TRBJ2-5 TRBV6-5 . CASSYTQLGGQETQYF TGTGCCAGCAGTTACACCCAACTAGGGGGCCAAGAGACCCAGTACTTC
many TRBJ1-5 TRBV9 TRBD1 CASSVGGQGNQPQHF TGTGCCAGCAGCGTAGGGGGACAGGGCAATCAGCCCCAGCATTTT
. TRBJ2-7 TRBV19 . CASRRTPGADYEQYF TGTGCCAGTAGGCGCACCCCGGGGGCCGACTACGAGCAGTACTTC